The 17 T cell receptor beta chains presented below share a single source sample, sequenced in a study of patients and donors after allogeneic stem cell transplantation. TCRdb fed the RT-PCR reads into MiXCR, producing one record per CDR3 protein. The data contain 150,000 or so distinct CDR3 sequences, about 24% of them seen just once; the ten biggest clones take up roughly 25%. The specimen was blood, either unsorted or a sorted T cell fraction (not recorded which). The origin of the receptors is a human donor who was either an allogeneic HSCT recipient or a stem cell or donor lymphocyte infusion donor (not recorded which). It is not recorded whose cells these are; they may come from a transplant donor.

This clonotype was seen only a few times. The genes are TRBV29-1 and TRBJ1-2; 11 nucleotides match TRBD1. CDR3 length equals 14 residues. V lost 7 bases and J lost 1; bases outside the gene matches: 5. Looked up from germline, CDR1 is SQVTM and CDR2 is ANQGSEA. The CDR3 spells CSGSGTGGNYGYTF. In nucleotides, the CDR3 is TGCAGCGGATCGGGGACAGGGGGTAACTATGGCTACACCTTC.

This clonotype came up once. V and J are TRBV7-8 and TRBJ2-5, with 7 bases lining up with TRBD2. The V segment lost 2 bases and the J segment 5 bases; nucleotides outside the gene matches: 17. Germline lookup yields CDR1 SGHVS and CDR2 FQNEAQ. This CDR3 has 18 residues. The CDR3 DNA reads TGTGCCAGCAGCTTAACCCCGGCCCGGGCGGGAGCCCAGGAGACCCAGTACTTC. Protein product: CASSLTPARAGAQETQYF. Filled out from reference TRBV7-8 and TRBJ2-5, the complete variable domain reads GAGVSQSPRYKVAKRGQDVALRCDPISGHVSLFWYQQALGQGPEFLTYFQNEAQLDKSGLPSDRFFAERPEGSVSTLKIQRTQQEDSAVYLCASSLTPARAGAQETQYFGPGTRLLVL.

This chain links TRBV5-1 with TRBJ1-3; the match to TRBD1 covers 10 bases. CDR1 and CDR2 from the germline V gene are SGHRS and YFSETQ. The CDR3 is made up of 16 amino acids. V gave up 4 bases and J gave up 3 bases; unmatched junction bases: 7. The CDR3 loop is CASSAPGQGYGNTIYF. Here the CDR3 DNA reads TGCGCCAGCAGCGCCCCGGGACAGGGGTATGGAAACACCATATATTTT.

This clonotype appeared a single time. The DNA for the CDR3 is TGTGCCAGTAGTTCCCCCAGGGGGGGGTACACTGAAGCTTTCTTT. Protein: CASSSPRGGYTEAFF. The chain employs TRBV19 and TRBJ1-1; TRBD1 matches at 7 bases. The CDR3 length is 15 residues. Germline V lookup: CDR1 LNHDA, CDR2 SQIVND (reference sequence). J lost 3 bases, V lost 5 bases, and 9 bases had no gene match.

This clonotype came up a few times. V usage is TRBV20-1 and J usage is TRBJ1-1; D might be TRBD1 (6 bases). Germline CDR1 reads DFQATT; CDR2 reads SNEGSKA (reference sequence). The CDR3 runs to 14 residues. V lost 6 bases, J lost 1 base, and 15 bases lay in between. CDR3 in DNA: TGCAGTGCCCATCAGGACAGTCAGAACACTGAAGCTTTCTTT. This sequence encodes CSAHQDSQNTEAFF.

This chain joins TRBV10-3 and TRBJ1-2; D is possibly TRBD1 (5 bases). Trimming pared 0 bases from V and 4 bases from J, leaving 9 bases between. From germline, CDR1 is ENHRY and CDR2 SYGVKD. The length of the CDR3 is 14 residues. The CDR3 DNA reads TGTGCCATCAGTGAGTCAACAGGAATCTATGGCTACACCTTC. This codes for CAISESTGIYGYTF.

The table lists this clonotype with many counts. V gene TRBV20-1 combines with J gene TRBJ1-1; D is undetermined. CDR1 is DFQATT, CDR2 SNEGSKA, per germline (reference sequence). Trimming took 5 bases from V and 0 from J, leaving 13 bases between them. The CDR3 is 14 amino acids. The CDR3 sequence: CSADTRIMNTEAFF. In DNA form, the CDR3 reads TGCAGTGCTGACACCAGGATTATGAACACTGAAGCTTTCTTT.

The chain combines TRBV4-1 with TRBJ2-1; no clear D gene. V lost 7 bases to trimming and J lost 0 bases, with 13 bases between them. The CDR3 covers 15 residues. Germline V CDR1 and CDR2: MGHRA, YSYEKL. The DNA of the CDR3 is TGCGCCAGCACCAGTTCTTCAGACTCCTACAATGAGCAGTTCTTC. Translating it yields CASTSSSDSYNEQFF.

The sample holds many counts of this clonotype. The J gene is TRBJ1-2, the V gene TRBV12-3 or TRBV12-4; D is unresolved. V lost 4 bases and J lost 4, with 16 bases in between. The CDR3 covers 15 residues. The CDR3 coding sequence is TGTGCCAGCAGTTCAGGTCCACCGGCTATCTATGGCTACACCTTC. Translation gives CASSSGPPAIYGYTF.

This clonotype was counted between two and nine times. The chain joins TRBV19 to TRBJ1-2; D is unclear. CDR1 and CDR2 (germline): LNHDA, SQIVND (reference sequence). Trimming pared 8 bases from V and 4 bases from J, leaving 14 bases between. The CDR3 is 13 residues long. CDR3 DNA: TGTGCCAGTCATACAGCCCTCCTCTATGGCTACACCTTC. Encoded protein: CASHTALLYGYTF.

V usage is TRBV12-3 or TRBV12-4 and J usage is TRBJ2-1; perhaps TRBD2 as D (6 bases). The CDR3 extends over 15 amino acids. Trimming removed 6 bases at V and 0 bases at J, with 12 bases between. The CDR3 coding sequence is TGTGCCAGCAGAGCCGGGACTTTCTCCTACAATGAGCAGTTCTTC. This codes for CASRAGTFSYNEQFF.

The rearrangement links TRBV20-1 to TRBJ2-1; 8 bases match TRBD2. The CDR3 has 14 amino acids. Germline V gene lookup returns CDR1 DFQATT and CDR2 SNEGSKA (reference sequence). The J segment lost 7 bases and the V segment lost 3 bases, leaving 8 bases of the junction unmatched. The CDR3 reads CSASVTGGRNEQFF. In DNA form, the CDR3 reads TGCAGTGCTAGTGTAACGGGAGGGAGAAATGAGCAGTTCTTC.

The rearrangement uses TRBV4-3 and TRBJ2-5; either TRBD1 or TRBD2 may supply D (5 bases each). V shed 6 bases and J shed 5 bases, with 10 bases lying between them. CDR3 length: 12 amino acids. Germline V lookup: CDR1 LGHNA, CDR2 YSLEER. CDR3 bases: TGCGCCAGCAGTAGCGAGGGGGAGACCCAGTACTTC. Amino acids: CASSSEGETQYF.

This chain joins TRBV20-1 and TRBJ2-3; perhaps TRBD2 as D (6 bases). This CDR3 has 16 residues. Germline lookup yields CDR1 DFQATT and CDR2 SNEGSKA (reference sequence). V lost 5 bases and J lost 1, with 19 bases in between. In DNA form, the CDR3 reads TGCAGTGCTCCTCCCGGCGGGGTAGTGGGCACAGATACGCAGTATTTT. Encoded protein: CSAPPGGVVGTDTQYF.

In its sample, this clonotype was seen a few times. The chain employs TRBV3-1 and TRBJ2-5; 8 nucleotides match TRBD2. This CDR3 has 14 residues. J lost 4 bases, V lost 1 base, and 2 bases had no gene match. Germline V gene sequence: CDR1 LGHDT, CDR2 YNNKEL (reference sequence). This CDR3 is CASSQVAGGETQYF. Here the CDR3 DNA reads TGTGCCAGCAGCCAAGTGGCGGGAGGAGAGACCCAGTACTTC.

V gene TRBV12-3 or TRBV12-4 combines with J gene TRBJ1-5, with D unclear. This CDR3 comprises 15 residues. With 2 bases removed from V and 6 bases from J, the gap between germline ends came to 14 bases. Written as DNA, the CDR3 is TGTGCCAGCAGTTTACAGCTGATGGTGGGTCAGCCCCAGCATTTT. It codes for CASSLQLMVGQPQHF.

This chain uses TRBV7-2 with TRBJ2-1, with no clear D. The CDR3 has 17 amino acids. V was clipped by 0 bases and J by 0 bases, with 12 bases between them. Germline V gives CDR1 SGHTA, CDR2 FQGNSA. The chain's CDR3 is CASSLASATRSYNEQFF. In DNA form, the CDR3 reads TGTGCCAGCAGCTTAGCGAGCGCCACCCGCTCCTACAATGAGCAGTTCTTC.